A single sample gave rise to the 27 T cell receptor beta chains below, sequenced in a study of Ad26.COV2.S vaccination and SARS-CoV-2 variants (dated by TCRdb to the early 2020s). Libraries were made using the immunoSEQ multiplex PCR assay. In its TCRdb copy, this immuneACCESS table keeps in-frame sequences only and misses some clones. Where compared with another copy, unresolved V genes explain less than half of these, and the others have no known cause. The sample table holds some 390,000 clones, of which 70% to 90% were seen once. Under 4% of the sample lies in the top ten. This specimen's treatment or condition label, per the study, means: some 20 received Ad26.COV2.S at low or high dose, single or two shots; about five received placebo; per-sample allocation not given. For vaccine and placebo recipients, the sequenced repertoires came from samples collected on day 63 after the first injection.

The sample consisted of peripheral blood, taken in a trial of Ad26.COV2.S vaccine versus placebo. The receptors were sampled from a person between 18 and 65 years old who received the Ad26.COV2.S COVID-19 vaccine or a placebo.

The chain uses TRBV7-6 and TRBJ2-1; unclear D gene. This CDR3 comprises 16 residues. The V end was cut by 5 bases, the J end by 0 bases, with 14 bases between. The germline CDR1 and CDR2 sequences are SGHVS and FNYEAQ. CDR3 amino acids: CASSIRTGGSYNEQFF. The CDR3 nucleotides read TGTGCCAGCAGCATCCGGACGGGCGGCTCCTACAATGAGCAGTTCTTC.

The chain is built from TRBV7-2 and TRBJ1-1, with no clear D. CDR1 is SGHTA and CDR2 is FQGNSA in the germline V gene. V was pared by 0 bases and J by 7 bases, with 9 bases between. The CDR3 spans 13 residues. CDR3: CASSLAERYEAFF. The CDR3 DNA follows: TGTGCCAGCAGCTTAGCGGAGCGGTATGAAGCTTTCTTT.

V gene TRBV18 combines with J gene TRBJ1-2; 7 nucleotides agree with TRBD1. The CDR3 has 16 residues. Germline V lookup: CDR1 KGHSH, CDR2 LQKENI. V shed 3 bases and J 4 bases; nucleotides not matched to a gene: 11. The CDR3 DNA reads TGTGCCAGCTCACCGGACTACAGGGGTGCGGCCTATGGCTACACCTTC. Residues: CASSPDYRGAAYGYTF. Full variable domain (outside the CDR3, taken from reference TRBV18 and TRBJ1-2): NAGVMQNPRHLVRRRGQEARLRCSPMKGHSHVYWYRQLPEEGLKFMVYLQKENIIDESGMPKERFSAEFPKEGPSILRIQQVVRGDSAAYFCASSPDYRGAAYGYTFGSGTRLTVV.

The chain links TRBV19 to TRBJ1-1; D gene uncertain. V was cut by 7 bases and J by 3 bases, with 6 bases left in between. The CDR3 totals 11 residues. CDR1 and CDR2 from the germline V gene are LNHDA and SQIVND (reference sequence). This CDR3 is CASKRDTEAFF. In DNA form, the CDR3 reads TGTGCCAGTAAAAGGGACACTGAAGCTTTCTTT.

This chain uses TRBV25-1 with TRBJ2-7; D gene ambiguous. CDR3 length: 13 residues. V was cut by 5 bases and J by 12 bases, with 20 bases left in between. The germline gives CDR1 MGHDK, CDR2 SYGVNS. CDR3 amino acids: CASSNSPDPRRYF. In DNA, the CDR3 is TGTGCCAGCAGTAACTCACCGGACCCCCGGAGGTACTTC.

The chain has TRBV4-1 and TRBJ1-4, with D possibly matching TRBD1 (5 bases). The CDR3 sequence is 18 residues long. V was trimmed by 1 base and J by 2 bases, leaving 17 bases between them. Germline V gene data show CDR1 as MGHRA and CDR2 as YSYEKL. The CDR3 DNA reads TGCGCCAGCAGCCAAGGGAACTTAGGGGTTCGGACTAATGAAAAACTGTTTTTT. It codes for CASSQGNLGVRTNEKLFF.

CDR3 coding DNA: TGTGCCAGCAGCTTAGGGGGTTGGGGGACGACCTATGGCTACACCTTC. As protein: CASSLGGWGTTYGYTF. The chain carries TRBV11-2 and TRBJ1-2; D possibly corresponds to TRBD1 (5 bases). This CDR3 has 16 residues. Trimming pared 1 base from V and 4 bases from J, leaving 16 bases between. Germline V lookup: CDR1 SGHAT, CDR2 FQNNGV.

This clone was seen only once. The chain has TRBV13 and TRBJ2-2; D unresolved. The CDR3 length is 14 residues. Trimming cost V 1 base and J 2 bases, with 5 bases left between them. CDR1 is PRHDT, CDR2 FYEKMQ, per germline (reference sequence). CDR3: CASSLVANTGELFF. In nucleotides, the CDR3 is TGTGCCAGCAGCTTAGTGGCTAACACCGGGGAGCTGTTTTTT.

J is TRBJ2-7 and V is TRBV7-5. TRBV7-5 is a recognized pseudogene. The CDR3 is made up of 16 amino acids. CDR3: CARSREQGSEAYEQYF. The DNA of the CDR3 is TGTGCCAGAAGCCGGGAGCAGGGGTCGGAAGCCTACGAGCAGTACTTC.

The V call is TRBV4-3, the J call TRBJ2-5; no clear D. CDR3 length: 13 amino acids. Trimming cost V 0 bases and J 5 bases, with 7 bases left between them. CDR1 and CDR2 (germline): LGHNA, YSLEER. CDR3 in DNA: TGCGCCAGCAGCCAAGATACATCTGAGACCCAGTACTTC. It codes for CASSQDTSETQYF.

This clone was seen just once. This chain links TRBV29-1 with TRBJ2-6; D uncertain. This CDR3 is built from 14 residues. CDR1 and CDR2 from the germline V gene are SQVTM and ANQGSEA. V lost 5 bases and J lost 0, with 8 bases in between. This CDR3 reads CSVQISSGANVLTF. The DNA for the CDR3 is TGCAGCGTTCAGATCTCCTCTGGGGCCAACGTCCTGACTTTC.

This sequence joins TRBV5-4 and TRBJ2-7; no definite D call. Trimming took 7 bases from V and 0 from J, leaving 11 bases between them. The CDR3 runs to 13 residues. The V gene's germline CDR1 is SGHNT and CDR2 YYREEE (reference sequence). The CDR3 sequence: CASQVDVSYEQYF. DNA for the CDR3: TGTGCCAGCCAGGTTGACGTCTCCTACGAGCAGTACTTC. The variable domain in full, completed from reference TRBV5-4 and TRBJ2-7, reads ETGVTQSPTHLIKTRGQQVTLRCSSQSGHNTVSWYQQALGQGPQFIFQYYREEENGRGNFPPRFSGLQFPNYSSELNVNALELDDSALYLCASQVDVSYEQYFGPGTRLTVT.

In its sample, this clone was seen once. The chain joins TRBV19 to TRBJ2-7; 7 bases match TRBD1. Germline loops: CDR1 LNHDA, CDR2 SQIVND (reference sequence). Trimming took 2 bases from V and 2 from J; bases not matched to a gene: 6. The CDR3 is 15 amino acids. The chain's CDR3 is CASSIRDSLTYEQYF. The CDR3 DNA reads as TGTGCCAGTAGTATAAGGGACAGTCTGACCTACGAGCAGTACTTC.

This rearrangement joins TRBV5-5 to TRBJ1-2; D ambiguous. From germline, CDR1 is SGHKS and CDR2 YYEKEE (reference sequence). This CDR3 comprises 17 residues. Trimming left V 0 bases short and J 6 bases short, with 21 bases between. CDR3 coding DNA: TGTGCCAGCAGCTTGGCCCCGGAGGGCAGGCAGCGCGATGGCTACACCTTC. Translated: CASSLAPEGRQRDGYTF.

J is TRBJ2-1 and V is TRBV10-3; no clear D. Per germline, CDR1 ENHRY and CDR2 SYGVKD. CDR3 size: 12 residues. Trimming pared 8 bases from V and 4 bases from J, leaving 9 bases between. The CDR3 DNA is TGTGCCATCGCAAGTGCTTACAATGAGCAGTTCTTC. It is translated as CAIASAYNEQFF.

DNA of the CDR3: TGTGCCAGTAGTATTAACGAGGAAGAGACCCAGTACTTC. Protein: CASSINEEETQYF. V usage is TRBV19 and J usage is TRBJ2-5; D remains ambiguous. The CDR3 has 13 residues. Germline loops: CDR1 LNHDA, CDR2 SQIVND (reference sequence). Trimming left V 3 bases short and J 3 bases short, with 8 bases between. The full variable domain, completed using reference TRBV19 and TRBJ2-5, is DGGITQSPKYLFRKEGQNVTLSCEQNLNHDAMYWYRQDPGQGLRLIYYSQIVNDFQKGDIAEGYSVSREKKESFPLTVTSAQKNPTAFYLCASSINEEETQYFGPGTRLLVL.

The chain recombines TRBV18 with TRBJ1-1; D is undetermined. Germline CDR1 reads KGHSH; CDR2 reads LQKENI. V was cut by 3 bases and J by 2 bases, with 10 bases left in between. The CDR3 loop spans 14 amino acids. CDR3 region: CASSPFERNTEAFF. CDR3 nucleotide sequence: TGTGCCAGCTCACCTTTTGAAAGAAACACTGAAGCTTTCTTT.

This chain connects TRBV19 to TRBJ1-5, with 9 bases fitting TRBD1. Trimming removed 9 bases from V and 4 bases from J; junction bases left unmatched: 13. Germline V lookup: CDR1 LNHDA, CDR2 SQIVND (reference sequence). The CDR3 has 16 amino acids. In DNA form, the CDR3 reads TGTGCCAGCAAATTATCCCGGGACAGGGAGAATCAGCCCCAGCATTTT. Amino acids: CASKLSRDRENQPQHF. The variable domain in full, with the rest retrieved from reference TRBV19 and TRBJ1-5, is DGGITQSPKYLFRKEGQNVTLSCEQNLNHDAMYWYRQDPGQGLRLIYYSQIVNDFQKGDIAEGYSVSREKKESFPLTVTSAQKNPTAFYLCASKLSRDRENQPQHFGDGTRLSIL.

In nucleotides, the CDR3 is TGTGCCAGCAGTGAAGCTTATGGGACCTTACGTGGCTACACCTTC. Its protein product is CASSEAYGTLRGYTF. The V call is TRBV2, the J call TRBJ1-2, with D possibly TRBD1 on 5 matching bases. Germline-derived CDR1 and CDR2 are SNHLY and FYNNEI. CDR3 length: 15 residues. V was cut by 0 bases and J by 7 bases, with 15 bases left in between.

The chain recombines TRBV6-5 with TRBJ2-7; a possible D gene is TRBD2 (6 bases). Trimming left V 2 bases short and J 8 bases short, with 13 bases between. Germline V gene data show CDR1 as MNHEY and CDR2 as SVGAGI. CDR3 length equals 13 residues. CDR3 DNA sequence: TGTGCCAGCAGTTACAGCGGGTTAGGGCAGCAGTACTTC. Protein sequence: CASSYSGLGQQYF.

This chain uses TRBV4-3 with TRBJ1-4; D is ambiguous. Trimming stripped 3 bases from V and 5 bases from J, with 16 bases between. The CDR3 extends over 16 amino acids. Germline CDR1 reads LGHNA; CDR2 reads YSLEER. The CDR3 nucleotides are TGCGCCAGCAGCCACGACGTCGGCGGAGGGAATGAAAAACTGTTTTTT. This translates into CASSHDVGGGNEKLFF.

The J gene is TRBJ2-3, the V gene TRBV5-1; 14 bases align to TRBD2. The V segment lost 4 bases and the J segment 6 bases; nucleotides outside the gene matches: 4. Germline CDR1 SGHRS, CDR2 YFSETQ. The CDR3 is 15 residues long. This chain's CDR3 is CASSPGLAGVDTQYF. The CDR3, as DNA: TGCGCCAGCAGCCCGGGACTAGCGGGGGTGGATACGCAGTATTTT.

The rearrangement joins TRBV6-5 to TRBJ2-5; 8 positions agree with TRBD2. The CDR3 has 14 amino acids. Trimming took 4 bases from V and 3 from J; bases not matched to a gene: 4. Germline-derived CDR1 and CDR2 are MNHEY and SVGAGI. The CDR3 nucleotides read TGTGCCAGCAGTTCCGCGGGACTAGAAGAGACCCAGTACTTC. Translating it yields CASSSAGLEETQYF.

This chain links TRBV4-1 with TRBJ2-5; weak D call: TRBD2 (5 bases). CDR1 MGHRA and CDR2 YSYEKL come from the germline V gene. V lost 3 bases, J lost 5 bases, and 19 bases lay in between. The CDR3 is made up of 16 amino acids. The CDR3 DNA reads TGCGCCAGCAGCCACCCTTGGGGTGGGCGCGGGGAGACCCAGTACTTC. This gives the protein CASSHPWGGRGETQYF.

The chain joins TRBV5-1 to TRBJ2-6; no reliable D call. V shed 8 bases and J shed 0 bases, with 9 bases lying between them. Germline CDR1 SGHRS, CDR2 YFSETQ. This CDR3 is 14 amino acids long. CDR3 residues: CASNIGSGANVLTF. DNA for the CDR3: TGCGCCAGTAACATTGGCTCTGGGGCCAACGTCCTGACTTTC.

This clone was counted between two and nine times. This sequence joins TRBV6-5 and TRBJ1-1; no definite D call. The CDR3 spans 14 residues. Trimming pared 0 bases from V and 8 bases from J, leaving 13 bases between. CDR1 is MNHEY and CDR2 is SVGAGI in the germline V gene. The CDR3 coding sequence is TGTGCCAGCAGTTACTCCGGCTGGGCTGCCGAAGCTTTCTTT. As protein: CASSYSGWAAEAFF.

The CDR3 region is CASSLFGQGAYYGYTF. In nucleotides, the CDR3 is TGTGCCAGCAGCTTGTTCGGCCAGGGGGCCTACTATGGCTACACCTTC. The V gene is TRBV5-4, the J gene TRBJ1-2; 8 bases are shared with TRBD1. In germline, CDR1 is SGHNT, CDR2 YYREEE (reference sequence). The CDR3 consists of 16 residues. Trimming at V came to 1 base and at J to 3 bases, leaving 8 bases not matched to a gene.